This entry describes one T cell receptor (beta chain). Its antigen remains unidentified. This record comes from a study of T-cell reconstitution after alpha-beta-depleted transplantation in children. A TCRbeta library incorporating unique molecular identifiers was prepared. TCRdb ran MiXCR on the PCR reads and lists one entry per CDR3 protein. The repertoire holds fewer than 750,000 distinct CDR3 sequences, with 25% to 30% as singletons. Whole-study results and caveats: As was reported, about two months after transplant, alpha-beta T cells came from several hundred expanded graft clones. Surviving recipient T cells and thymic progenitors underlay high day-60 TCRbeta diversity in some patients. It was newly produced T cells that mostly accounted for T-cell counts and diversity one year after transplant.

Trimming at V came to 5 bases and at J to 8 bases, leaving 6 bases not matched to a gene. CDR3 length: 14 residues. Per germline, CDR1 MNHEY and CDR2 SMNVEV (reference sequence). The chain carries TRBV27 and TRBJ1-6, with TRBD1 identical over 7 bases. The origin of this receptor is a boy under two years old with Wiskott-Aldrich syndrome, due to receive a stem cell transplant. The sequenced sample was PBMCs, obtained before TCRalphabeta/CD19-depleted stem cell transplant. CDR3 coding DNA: TGTGCCAGCAGTCCGACAGGGCTGGATTCACCCCTCCACTTT. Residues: CASSPTGLDSPLHF.